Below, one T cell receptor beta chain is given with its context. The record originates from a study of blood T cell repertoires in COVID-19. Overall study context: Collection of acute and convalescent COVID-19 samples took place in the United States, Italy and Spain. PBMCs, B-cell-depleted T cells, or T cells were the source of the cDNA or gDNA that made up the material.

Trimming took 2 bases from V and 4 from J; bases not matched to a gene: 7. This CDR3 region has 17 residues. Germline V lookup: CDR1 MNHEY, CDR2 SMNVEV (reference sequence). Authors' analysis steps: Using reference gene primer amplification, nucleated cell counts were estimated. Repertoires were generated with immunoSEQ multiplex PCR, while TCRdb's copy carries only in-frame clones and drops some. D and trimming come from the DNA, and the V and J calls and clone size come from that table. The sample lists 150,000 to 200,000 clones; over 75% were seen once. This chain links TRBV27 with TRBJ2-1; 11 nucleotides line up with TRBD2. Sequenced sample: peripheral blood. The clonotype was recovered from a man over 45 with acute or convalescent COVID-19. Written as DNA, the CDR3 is TGTGCCAGCAGTTTACTTACTAGCGGGAGTAGGTACAATGAGCAGTTCTTC. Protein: CASSLLTSGSRYNEQFF.